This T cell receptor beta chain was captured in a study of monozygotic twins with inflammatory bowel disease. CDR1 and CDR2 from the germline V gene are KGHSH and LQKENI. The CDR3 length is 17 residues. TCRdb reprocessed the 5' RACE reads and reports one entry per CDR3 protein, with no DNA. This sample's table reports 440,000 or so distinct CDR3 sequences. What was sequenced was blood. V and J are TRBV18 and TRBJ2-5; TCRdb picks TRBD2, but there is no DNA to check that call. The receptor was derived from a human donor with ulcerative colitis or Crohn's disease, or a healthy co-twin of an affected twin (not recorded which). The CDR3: CASSPTASGFGGETQYF. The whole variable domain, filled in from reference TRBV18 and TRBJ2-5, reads NAGVMQNPRHLVRRRGQEARLRCSPMKGHSHVYWYRQLPEEGLKFMVYLQKENIIDESGMPKERFSAEFPKEGPSILRIQQVVRGDSAAYFCASSPTASGFGGETQYFGPGTRLLVL.